This entry concerns a single T cell receptor beta chain. The CDR3 has 15 residues. Germline V gene sequence: CDR1 MNHEY, CDR2 SVGAGI. Germline trimming cut 2 bases from V and 1 base from J; bases unmatched to any gene: 2. The sample comes from a study of CD8 T cells in Susac syndrome. Reverse transcription of 0.5 to 1 ug RNA was performed with random hexamers. TCRdb reanalysed the immunoSEQ multiplex PCR reads using MiXCR and keeps one entry per CDR3 protein. The data contain around 280,000 distinct CDR3 sequences, about 85% of them singletons. Sequenced: CD8+ T cells from PBMCs. The chain combines TRBV6-5 with TRBJ2-3; 8 nucleotides match TRBD1. The sequence derives from a human donor with multiple sclerosis. The DNA of the CDR3 is TGTGCCAGCAGTTACCTGGACAGGGGCACAGATACGCAGTATTTT. Its translation: CASSYLDRGTDTQYF.